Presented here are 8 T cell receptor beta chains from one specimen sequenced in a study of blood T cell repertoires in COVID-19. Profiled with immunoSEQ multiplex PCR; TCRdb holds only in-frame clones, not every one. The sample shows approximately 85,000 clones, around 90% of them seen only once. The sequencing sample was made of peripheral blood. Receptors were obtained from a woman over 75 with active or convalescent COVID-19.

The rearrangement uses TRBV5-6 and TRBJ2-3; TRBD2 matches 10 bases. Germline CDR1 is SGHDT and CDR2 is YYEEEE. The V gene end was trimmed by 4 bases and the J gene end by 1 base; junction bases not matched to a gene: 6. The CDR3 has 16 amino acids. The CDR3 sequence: CASSRTGTSGTDTQYF. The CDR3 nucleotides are TGTGCCAGCAGCCGGACCGGGACTAGCGGCACAGATACGCAGTATTTT.

CDR3 nucleotide sequence: TGTGCCAGCAGCTTGGGTGCAGGGGCCTACGAGCAGTACTTC. The encoded protein is CASSLGAGAYEQYF. The chain has TRBV7-9 and TRBJ2-7, with D possibly TRBD1 on 6 matching bases. V was clipped by 3 bases and J by 2 bases, with 11 bases between them. The germline gives CDR1 SEHNR, CDR2 FQNEAQ (reference sequence). The CDR3 consists of 14 residues. Full variable domain (rest looked up from reference TRBV7-9 and TRBJ2-7): DTGVSQNPRHKITKRGQNVTFRCDPISEHNRLYWYRQTLGQGPEFLTYFQNEAQLEKSRLLSDRFSAERPKGSFSTLEIQRTEQGDSAMYLCASSLGAGAYEQYFGPGTRLTVT.

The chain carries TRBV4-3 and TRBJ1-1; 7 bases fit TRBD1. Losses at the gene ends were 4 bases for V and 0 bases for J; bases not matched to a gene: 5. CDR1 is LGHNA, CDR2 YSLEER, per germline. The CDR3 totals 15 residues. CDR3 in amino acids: CASSLVGTVNTEAFF. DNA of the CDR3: TGCGCCAGCAGCCTCGTGGGGACAGTGAACACTGAAGCTTTCTTT.

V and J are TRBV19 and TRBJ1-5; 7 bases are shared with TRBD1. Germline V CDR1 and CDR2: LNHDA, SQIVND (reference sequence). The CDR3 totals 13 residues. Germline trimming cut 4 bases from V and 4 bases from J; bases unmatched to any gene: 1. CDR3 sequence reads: CASSNRGNQPQHF. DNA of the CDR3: TGTGCCAGTAGTAACAGGGGAAATCAGCCCCAGCATTTT.

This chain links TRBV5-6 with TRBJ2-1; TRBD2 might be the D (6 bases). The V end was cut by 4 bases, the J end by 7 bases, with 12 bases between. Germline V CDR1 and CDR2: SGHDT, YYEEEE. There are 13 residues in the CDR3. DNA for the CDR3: TGTGCCAGCAGCGTGATGGGAGGAAATGAGCAGTTCTTC. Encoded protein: CASSVMGGNEQFF.

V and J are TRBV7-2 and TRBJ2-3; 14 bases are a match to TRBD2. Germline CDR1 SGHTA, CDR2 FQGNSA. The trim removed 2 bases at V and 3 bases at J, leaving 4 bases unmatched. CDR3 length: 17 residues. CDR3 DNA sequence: TGTGCCAGCAGCTTATTAGGGACTAGCGGGAGTACAGATACGCAGTATTTT. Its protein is CASSLLGTSGSTDTQYF.

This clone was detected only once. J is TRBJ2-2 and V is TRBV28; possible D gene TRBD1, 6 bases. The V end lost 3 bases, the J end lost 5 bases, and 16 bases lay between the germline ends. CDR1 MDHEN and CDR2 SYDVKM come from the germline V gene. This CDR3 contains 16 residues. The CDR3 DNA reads TGTGCCAGCAGTTTTCACATACAGGGAAGAACCGGGGAGCTGTTTTTT. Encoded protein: CASSFHIQGRTGELFF.

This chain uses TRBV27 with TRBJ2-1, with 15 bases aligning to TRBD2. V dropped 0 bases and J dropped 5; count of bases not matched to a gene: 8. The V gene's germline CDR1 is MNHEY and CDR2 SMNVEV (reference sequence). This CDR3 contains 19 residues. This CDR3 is CASSLSSPGLAGGHNEQFF. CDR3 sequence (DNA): TGTGCCAGCAGTTTATCGAGTCCGGGACTAGCGGGAGGACACAATGAGCAGTTCTTC.